This T cell receptor (beta chain) was documented in a study of CD8 T cells in ankylosing spondylitis. This clonotype was observed at least ten times. MiXCR, applied by TCRdb to the 5' RACE reads, yields one record per CDR3 protein. The table shows around 230,000 distinct CDR3 sequences, with roughly 8.2% occurring only once. The CDR3 has 12 residues. Germline V gene lookup returns CDR1 DFQATT and CDR2 SNEGSKA (reference sequence). Trimming cost V 6 bases and J 7 bases, with 13 bases left between them. The V and J genes are TRBV20-1 and TRBJ1-5; no clear D. This TCR was recovered from a female donor with ankylosing spondylitis or in good health (not recorded which). Sequencing was carried out using blood, either unsorted or a sorted T cell fraction (not recorded which). CDR3 in DNA: TGCAGTGCCATCGGCGAGGTGCAGCCCCAGCATTTT. Translating it yields CSAIGEVQPQHF.